These 18 T cell receptor beta chains were sequenced from one sample in a study of post-analysis software for immune sequencing data (dated by TCRdb to about 2015). The method was PCR. The listed sequencing device is Illumina HiSeq 2500. To reduce PCR and sequencing biases, unique molecular identifiers were built into the TCR beta cDNA libraries. TCRdb reanalyzed the raw reads on its own, using fastp at Q25 for trimming and MiXCR for clone calling, and kept in-frame beta chains. Identical CDR3 proteins give one entry, which carries the most common genes and DNA. For this sample the table gives some 890,000 distinct CDR3 sequences, of which roughly half were detected only once. The ten most abundant clones make up approximately 4.3% of the sample. Broader findings and caveats from the paper: Significantly higher frequencies in patients than in controls were found for roughly 5 TRBV segments, including TRBV5-6, TRBV5-1 and TRBV20-1.

What these receptors recognize is not known. The sequencing sample was made of blood. These receptors were collected from a girl between 5 and 17 years old with multiple sclerosis.

The DNA of the CDR3 is TGTGCCAGCACCCCCGGAACCGGACTAGCGGGGCGAGATACGCAGTATTTT. It encodes CASTPGTGLAGRDTQYF. The V and J genes are TRBV12-3 or TRBV12-4 and TRBJ2-3; 12 nucleotides line up with TRBD2. V lost 7 bases to trimming and J lost 5 bases; unmatched junction nucleotides: 13. The length of the CDR3 is 17 residues.

This clonotype was observed a handful of times. V gene TRBV2 combines with J gene TRBJ1-2, with D unresolved. The CDR3 runs to 9 residues. Germline V lookup: CDR1 SNHLY, CDR2 FYNNEI. The ends were cut back, 5 bases at V and 7 bases at J, with 2 bases in the middle. The CDR3 bases are TGTGCCAGCAGTTTTGGCTACACCTTC. Translating it yields CASSFGYTF.

This clonotype was seen only a few times. This rearrangement joins TRBV7-3 to TRBJ1-1; D gene ambiguous. Trimming pared 2 bases from V and 0 bases from J, leaving 7 bases between. Germline assignment: CDR1 SGHTA and CDR2 FQGTGA. This CDR3 contains 14 residues. CDR3 DNA sequence: TGTGCCAGCAGCTTATGGTCCTTGAACACTGAAGCTTTCTTT. Translating it yields CASSLWSLNTEAFF.

CDR3 loop: CASSPLGLEQYF. CDR3 DNA: TGTGCCAGCAGCCCATTGGGGTTGGAGCAGTACTTC. The chain has TRBV12-3 or TRBV12-4 and TRBJ2-1; no reliable D call. The J call is uncertain, as TRBJ2-7 better fits the DNA end. This CDR3 has 12 residues.

The CDR3: CRIRALVYEQYF. The CDR3 DNA sequence: TGCAGAATCCGCGCTCTGGTATACGAGCAGTACTTC. The chain has TRBV20-1 and TRBJ2-7; D is unclear. The CDR3 has 12 amino acids. Germline V gives CDR1 DFQATT, CDR2 SNEGSKA (reference sequence).

This clonotype was seen ten or more times. This chain connects TRBV20-1 to TRBJ2-1, with D perhaps matching TRBD1 or TRBD2 (5 bases each). The CDR3 covers 13 residues. V dropped 3 bases and J dropped 6 bases, with 12 bases sitting between them. The germline V gene has CDR1 DFQATT and CDR2 SNEGSKA (reference sequence). The CDR3: CSARGPSGNEQFF. In nucleotides, the CDR3 is TGCAGTGCTAGGGGACCTTCGGGCAATGAGCAGTTCTTC.

The rearrangement uses TRBV24-1 and TRBJ2-2; D not resolved. Germline-derived CDR1 and CDR2 are KGHDR and SFDVKD. The CDR3 is 14 residues long. V lost 4 bases and J lost 3, with 8 bases in between. In DNA form, the CDR3 reads TGTGCCACCAGTGACTCTAGGGACACCGGGGAGCTGTTTTTT. Translated: CATSDSRDTGELFF.

V and J are TRBV20-1 and TRBJ1-5; 9 bases align to TRBD1. The CDR3 has 14 residues. Trimming took 5 bases from V and 7 from J; bases not matched to a gene: 9. Germline lookup yields CDR1 DFQATT and CDR2 SNEGSKA (reference sequence). The CDR3 DNA follows: TGCAGTGCTCACAGGGGGCGGGGAGGGCAGCCCCAGCATTTT. Its translation is CSAHRGRGGQPQHF.

This sequence joins TRBV25-1 and TRBJ2-6; tentative D call: TRBD2 (6 bases). The CDR3 loop spans 15 amino acids. The germline V gene encodes CDR1 MGHDK and CDR2 SYGVNS. V was clipped by 1 base and J by 2 bases, with 6 bases between them. CDR3 amino acids: CASSESGAGANVLTF. DNA of the CDR3: TGTGCCAGCAGTGAATCGGGGGCTGGGGCCAACGTCCTGACTTTC.

This chain links TRBV6-5 with TRBJ2-7; 9 positions agree with TRBD1. V shed 8 bases and J 4 bases; nucleotides not matched to a gene: 15. The germline V gene has CDR1 MNHEY and CDR2 SVGAGI. The CDR3 contains 16 residues. Here the CDR3 DNA reads TGTGCCAGCCACAAAACCCGGACAGGGGCGCTTTACGAGCAGTACTTC. Translating gives CASHKTRTGALYEQYF.

The chain uses TRBV12-3 or TRBV12-4 and TRBJ2-1; 8 nucleotides align to TRBD2. The CDR3 consists of 15 residues. Trimming cost V 4 bases and J 4 bases; bases outside gene matches: 6. The CDR3, as DNA: TGTGCCAGCAGTTCGGGCGGGGGGCGTTACAATGAGCAGTTCTTC. It translates to CASSSGGGRYNEQFF.

This chain joins TRBV25-1 and TRBJ1-2; D remains ambiguous. The V and J ends lost 2 bases and 5 bases respectively, with 18 bases between them. Germline V lookup: CDR1 MGHDK, CDR2 SYGVNS. The CDR3 is made up of 16 amino acids. This CDR3 reads CASSEGLGNPAYGYTF. The CDR3, as DNA: TGTGCCAGCAGTGAAGGGTTAGGAAACCCGGCATATGGCTACACCTTC.

Points on this clonotype: One base away lies a much larger clone, so this may be a sequencing read error. CDR3 DNA: TGTGCCAGCAGCTCCCGGACAGGGGGTAACGAGCAGTACTTC. Protein: CASSSRTGGNEQYF. The rearrangement links TRBV7-9 to TRBJ2-7; 10 bases match TRBD1. Germline CDR1 is SEHNR and CDR2 is FQNEAQ (reference sequence). Germline trimming cut 4 bases from V and 5 bases from J; bases unmatched to any gene: 5. The CDR3 runs to 14 residues.

V gene TRBV20-1 combines with J gene TRBJ2-7, with D perhaps given as TRBD1 or TRBD2 (6 bases each). V was trimmed by 3 bases and J by 7 bases, leaving 13 bases between them. Germline-derived CDR1 and CDR2 are DFQATT and SNEGSKA (reference sequence). The CDR3 has 12 residues. CDR3 sequence: CSASMTGAEQYF. The DNA for the CDR3 is TGCAGTGCTAGTATGACGGGGGCGGAGCAGTACTTC.

This clonotype was seen at least ten times. The junction differs from germline at one of its ends, possibly a read error. This sequence joins TRBV5-1 and TRBJ2-5; 7 bases match TRBD1. The CDR3 runs to 14 residues. Germline CDR1 reads SGHRS; CDR2 reads YFSETQ. Here the CDR3 reads CASSPGQAQETQYF. The CDR3 DNA sequence: TGTGCCAGCAGCCCAGGACAGGCACAAGAGACCCAGTACTTC.

This clonotype was seen a few times. J is TRBJ1-2 and V is TRBV15; D not certain. V lost 0 bases and J 4 bases, leaving 9 bases between the germline ends. CDR3 length: 14 residues. The germline CDR1 and CDR2 sequences are LNHNV and YYDKDF (reference sequence). The CDR3 DNA sequence: TGTGCCACCAGCAGAGAGGGTTCAGGCTATGGCTACACCTTC. It encodes CATSREGSGYGYTF.

This clonotype has just a few counts. V gene TRBV12-3 or TRBV12-4 combines with J gene TRBJ2-7; D is undetermined. The V and J ends lost 3 bases and 0 bases respectively, with 9 bases between them. The length of the CDR3 is 14 residues. In DNA, the CDR3 is TGTGCCAGCAGTTTGAGTAGCACCTCCTACGAGCAGTACTTC. Translated: CASSLSSTSYEQYF.

This sequence joins TRBV10-3 and TRBJ2-1, with TRBD1 matching over 8 bases. The V and J ends lost 7 bases and 3 bases, in that order; junction bases with no gene match: 5. Germline V gives CDR1 ENHRY, CDR2 SYGVKD. The CDR3 runs to 14 residues. CDR3 sequence (DNA): TGTGCCATCACCAAGACAGGGGACTACAATGAGCAGTTCTTC. It is translated as CAITKTGDYNEQFF.